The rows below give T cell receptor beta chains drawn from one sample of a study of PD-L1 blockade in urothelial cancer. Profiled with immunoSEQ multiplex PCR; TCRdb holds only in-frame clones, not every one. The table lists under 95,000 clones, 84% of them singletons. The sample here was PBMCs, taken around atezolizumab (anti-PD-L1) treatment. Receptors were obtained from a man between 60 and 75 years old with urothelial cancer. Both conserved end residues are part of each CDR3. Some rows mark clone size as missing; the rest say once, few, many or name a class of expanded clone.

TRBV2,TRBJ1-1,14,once,CASTNDRGRTEAFF
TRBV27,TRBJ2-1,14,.,CASSLSLATHEQFF
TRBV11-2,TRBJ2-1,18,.,CASSLRLTWDSPTNEQFF
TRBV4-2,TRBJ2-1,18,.,CASSQDHLAVGSYNEQFF
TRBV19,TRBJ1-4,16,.,CASSPQGAGTNEKLFF
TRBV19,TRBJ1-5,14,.,CASSAGPGNQPQHF
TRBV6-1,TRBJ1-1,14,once,CASKGQPMNTEAFF
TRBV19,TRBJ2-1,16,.,CASSLKRTSFNNEQFF
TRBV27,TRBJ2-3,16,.,CASSSGQDVRTDTQYF
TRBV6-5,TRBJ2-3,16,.,CASSYGGGAGTDTQYF
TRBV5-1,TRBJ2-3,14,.,CASSLEHGTDTQYF
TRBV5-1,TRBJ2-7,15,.,CASSPLQGASDEQYF
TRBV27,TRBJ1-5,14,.,CASRAGTGVQPQHF
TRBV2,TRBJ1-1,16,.,CASSEEVNRANTEAFF
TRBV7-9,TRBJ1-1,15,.,CASSLAGQGYTEAFF
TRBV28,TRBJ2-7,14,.,CASSLGTSANEQYF
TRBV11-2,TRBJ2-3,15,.,CASSLAGAGGDTQYF
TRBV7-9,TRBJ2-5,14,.,CASSFLLALETQYF
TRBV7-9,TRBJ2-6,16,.,CASSQNTRGGANVLTF
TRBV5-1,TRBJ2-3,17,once,CASSLSGQGSSTDTQYF
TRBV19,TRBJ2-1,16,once,CASSIAYRAAYNEQFF
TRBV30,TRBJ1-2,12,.,CAWSQVNYGYTF
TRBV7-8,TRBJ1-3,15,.,CASSPTGNSGNTIYF
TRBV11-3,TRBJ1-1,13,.,CASSWQENTEAFF
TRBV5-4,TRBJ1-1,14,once,CASSLPGWNTEAFF
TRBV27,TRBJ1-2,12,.,CASSLSAQDYTF
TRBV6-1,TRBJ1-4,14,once,CASRIRGANEKLFF
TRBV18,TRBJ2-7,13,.,CASSPTGGYEQYF
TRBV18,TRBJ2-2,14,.,CASSPDRGTGELFF
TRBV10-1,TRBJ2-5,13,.,CASSEGHQETQYF